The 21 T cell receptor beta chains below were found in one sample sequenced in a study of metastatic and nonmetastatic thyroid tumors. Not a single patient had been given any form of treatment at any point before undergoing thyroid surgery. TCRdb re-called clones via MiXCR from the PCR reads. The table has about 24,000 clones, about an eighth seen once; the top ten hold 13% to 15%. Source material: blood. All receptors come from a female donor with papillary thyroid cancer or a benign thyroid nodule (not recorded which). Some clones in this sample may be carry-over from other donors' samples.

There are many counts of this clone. CDR3 amino acids: CASSLDNGGGRQYF. The CDR3 coding sequence is TGTGCCAGCAGCTTAGATAATGGGGGGGGGAGGCAGTATTTT. V usage is TRBV11-2 and J usage is TRBJ2-3, with TRBD2 identical over 7 bases. CDR1 SGHAT and CDR2 FQNNGV come from the germline V gene. V lost 0 bases and J lost 11; bases outside the gene matches: 8. The CDR3 covers 14 residues. Complete variable domain (other parts from reference TRBV11-2 and TRBJ2-3): EAGVAQSPRYKIIEKRQSVAFWCNPISGHATLYWYQQILGQGPKLLIQFQNNGVVDDSQLPKDRFSAERLKGVDSTLKIQPAKLEDSAVYLCASSLDNGGGRQYFGPGTRLTVL.

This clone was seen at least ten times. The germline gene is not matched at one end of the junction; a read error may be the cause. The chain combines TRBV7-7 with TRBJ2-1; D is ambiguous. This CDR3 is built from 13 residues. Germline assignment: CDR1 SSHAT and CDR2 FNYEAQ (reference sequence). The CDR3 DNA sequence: TGTGCTAGCAGCCCAGACACATACAATGAGCAGTTCTTC. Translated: CASSPDTYNEQFF. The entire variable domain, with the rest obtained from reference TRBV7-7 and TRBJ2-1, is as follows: GAGVSQSPRYKVTKRGQDVTLRCDPISSHATLYWYQQALGQGPEFLTYFNYEAQPDKSGLPSDRFSAERPEGSISTLTIQRTEQRDSAMYRCASSPDTYNEQFFGPGTRLTVL.

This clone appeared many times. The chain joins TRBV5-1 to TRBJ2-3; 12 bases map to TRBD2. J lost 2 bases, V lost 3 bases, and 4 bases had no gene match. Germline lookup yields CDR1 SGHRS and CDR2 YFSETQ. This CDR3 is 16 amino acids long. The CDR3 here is CASSSGLAGHTDTQYF. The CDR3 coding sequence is TGCGCCAGCAGCTCGGGACTAGCGGGTCACACAGATACGCAGTATTTT. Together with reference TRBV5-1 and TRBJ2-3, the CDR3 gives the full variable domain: KAGVTQTPRYLIKTRGQQVTLSCSPISGHRSVSWYQQTPGQGLQFLFEYFSETQRNKGNFPGRFSGRQFSNSRSEMNVSTLELGDSALYLCASSSGLAGHTDTQYFGPGTRLTVL.

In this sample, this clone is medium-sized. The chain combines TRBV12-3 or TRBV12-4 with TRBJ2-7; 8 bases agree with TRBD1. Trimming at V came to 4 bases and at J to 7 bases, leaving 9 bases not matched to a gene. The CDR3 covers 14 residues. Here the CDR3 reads CASSSPTGVGEQYF. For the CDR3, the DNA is TGTGCCAGCAGTTCCCCGACAGGGGTTGGGGAGCAGTACTTC.

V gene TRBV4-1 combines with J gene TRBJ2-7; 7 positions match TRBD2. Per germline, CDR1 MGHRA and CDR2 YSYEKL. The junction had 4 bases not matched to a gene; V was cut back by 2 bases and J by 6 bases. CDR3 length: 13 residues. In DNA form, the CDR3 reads TGCGCCAGCAGCCAAACTCCTAGCGGCGAGCAGTACTTC. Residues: CASSQTPSGEQYF.

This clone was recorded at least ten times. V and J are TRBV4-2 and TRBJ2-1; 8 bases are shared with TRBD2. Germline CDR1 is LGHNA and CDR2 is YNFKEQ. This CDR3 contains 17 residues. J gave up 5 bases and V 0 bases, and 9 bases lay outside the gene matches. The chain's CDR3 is CASSQDNGGTSHNEQFF. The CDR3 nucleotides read TGTGCCAGCAGCCAAGATAATGGAGGGACTAGTCACAATGAGCAGTTCTTC.

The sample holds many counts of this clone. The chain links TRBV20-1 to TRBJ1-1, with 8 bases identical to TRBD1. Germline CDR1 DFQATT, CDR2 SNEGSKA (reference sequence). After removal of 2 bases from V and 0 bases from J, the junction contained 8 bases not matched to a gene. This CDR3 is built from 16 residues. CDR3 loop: CSARSDRGLLNTEAFF. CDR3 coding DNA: TGCAGTGCTAGATCCGACAGGGGTCTGTTGAACACTGAAGCTTTCTTT.

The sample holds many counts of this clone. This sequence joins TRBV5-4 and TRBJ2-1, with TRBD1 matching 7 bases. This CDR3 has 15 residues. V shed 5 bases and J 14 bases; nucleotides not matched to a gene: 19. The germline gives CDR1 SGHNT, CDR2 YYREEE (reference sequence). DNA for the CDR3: TGTGCCAGCAGACCCCAAGGGGGCAGCTCCCAAATAAAGTTCTTC. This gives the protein CASRPQGGSSQIKFF.

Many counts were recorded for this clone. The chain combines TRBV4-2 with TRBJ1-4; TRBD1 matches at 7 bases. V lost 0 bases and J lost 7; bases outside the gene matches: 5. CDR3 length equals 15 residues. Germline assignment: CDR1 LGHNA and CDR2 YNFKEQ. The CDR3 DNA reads TGTGCCAGCAGCCAAGAAGGGGGCAGGGGTGAAAAACTGTTTTTT. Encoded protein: CASSQEGGRGEKLFF.

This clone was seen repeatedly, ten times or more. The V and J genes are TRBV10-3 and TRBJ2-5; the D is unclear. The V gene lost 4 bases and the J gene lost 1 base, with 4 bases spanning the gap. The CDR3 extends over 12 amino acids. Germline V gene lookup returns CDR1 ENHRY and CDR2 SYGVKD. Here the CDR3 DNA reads TGTGCCATCAGTGGAACCCAAGAGACCCAGTACTTC. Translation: CAISGTQETQYF.

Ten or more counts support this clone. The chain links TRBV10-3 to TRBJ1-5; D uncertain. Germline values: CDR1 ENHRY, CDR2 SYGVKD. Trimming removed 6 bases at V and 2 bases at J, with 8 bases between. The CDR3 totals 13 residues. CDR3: CAIRGVGNQPQHF. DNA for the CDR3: TGTGCCATCAGGGGAGTTGGCAATCAGCCCCAGCATTTT.

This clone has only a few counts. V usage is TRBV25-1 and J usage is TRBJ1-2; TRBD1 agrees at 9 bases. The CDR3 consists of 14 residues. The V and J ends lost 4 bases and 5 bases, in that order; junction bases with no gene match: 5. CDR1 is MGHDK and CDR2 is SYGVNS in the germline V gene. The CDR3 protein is CASSASGTGYGYTF. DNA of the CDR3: TGTGCCAGCAGTGCCTCAGGGACAGGGTATGGCTACACCTTC.

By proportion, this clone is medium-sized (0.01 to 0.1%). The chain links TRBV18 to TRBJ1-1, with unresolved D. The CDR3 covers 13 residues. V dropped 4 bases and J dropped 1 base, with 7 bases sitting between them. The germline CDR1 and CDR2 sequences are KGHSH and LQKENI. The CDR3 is CASSLDENTEAFF. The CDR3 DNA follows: TGTGCCAGCTCACTAGACGAGAACACTGAAGCTTTCTTT.

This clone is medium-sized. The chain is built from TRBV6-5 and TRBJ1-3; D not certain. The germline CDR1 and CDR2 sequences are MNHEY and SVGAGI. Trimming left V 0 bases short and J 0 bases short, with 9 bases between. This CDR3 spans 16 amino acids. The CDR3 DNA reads TGTGCCAGCAGTTACTCGCTCCCCAACTCTGGAAACACCATATATTTT. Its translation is CASSYSLPNSGNTIYF.

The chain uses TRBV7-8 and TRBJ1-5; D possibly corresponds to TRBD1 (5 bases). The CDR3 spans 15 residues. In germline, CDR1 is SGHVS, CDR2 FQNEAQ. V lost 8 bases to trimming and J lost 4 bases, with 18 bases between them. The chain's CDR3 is CASGQDKNSNQPQHF. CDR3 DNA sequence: TGTGCCAGCGGCCAGGACAAGAACTCTAATCAGCCCCAGCATTTT.

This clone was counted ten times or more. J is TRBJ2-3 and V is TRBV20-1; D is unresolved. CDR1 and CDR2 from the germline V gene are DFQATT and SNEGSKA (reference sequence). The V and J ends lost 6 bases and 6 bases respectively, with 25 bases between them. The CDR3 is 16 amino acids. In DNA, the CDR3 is TGCAGTGCGTCATATAGGGAAATAAGTAGGACGGATACGCAGTATTTT. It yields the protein CSASYREISRTDTQYF.

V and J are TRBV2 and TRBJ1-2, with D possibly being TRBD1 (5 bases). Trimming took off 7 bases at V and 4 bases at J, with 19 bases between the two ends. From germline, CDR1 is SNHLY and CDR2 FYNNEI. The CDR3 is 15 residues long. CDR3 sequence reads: CASTPVTVRIYGYTF. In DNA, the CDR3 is TGTGCCAGCACCCCAGTGACAGTACGTATCTATGGCTACACCTTC.

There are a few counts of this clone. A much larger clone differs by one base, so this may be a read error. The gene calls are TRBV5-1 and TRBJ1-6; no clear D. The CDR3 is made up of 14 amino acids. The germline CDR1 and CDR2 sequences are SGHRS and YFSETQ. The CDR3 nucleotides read TGCGCCAGCGGCTTGGTTGGGCGCGGATTACCCCTCCACTTT. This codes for CASGLVGRGLPLHF. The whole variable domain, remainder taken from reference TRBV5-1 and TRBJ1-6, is KAGVTQTPRYLIKTRGQQVTLSCSPISGHRSVSWYQQTPGQGLQFLFEYFSETQRNKGNFPGRFSGRQFSNSRSEMNVSTLELGDSALYLCASGLVGRGLPLHFGNGTRLTVT.

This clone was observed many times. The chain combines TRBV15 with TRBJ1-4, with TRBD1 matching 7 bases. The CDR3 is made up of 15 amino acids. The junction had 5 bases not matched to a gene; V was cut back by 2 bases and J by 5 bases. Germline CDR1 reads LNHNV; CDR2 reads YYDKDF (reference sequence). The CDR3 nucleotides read TGTGCCACCAGCAGACCCGGGACAGAGAATGAAAAACTGTTTTTT. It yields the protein CATSRPGTENEKLFF.

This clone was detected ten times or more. CDR3 nucleotide sequence: TGTGCCAGCAGCCCTTCAGGGGGCGACTACGAGCAGTACTTC. This codes for CASSPSGGDYEQYF. The gene calls are TRBV9 and TRBJ2-7, with 8 bases matching TRBD1. Looked up from germline, CDR1 is SGDLS and CDR2 is YYNGEE. V shed 4 bases, J shed 3 bases, and the junction held 6 bases outside the gene matches. This CDR3 comprises 14 residues.

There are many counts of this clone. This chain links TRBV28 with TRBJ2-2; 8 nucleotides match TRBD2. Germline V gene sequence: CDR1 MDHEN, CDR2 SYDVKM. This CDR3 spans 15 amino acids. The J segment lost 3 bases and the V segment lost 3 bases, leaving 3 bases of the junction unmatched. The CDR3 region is CASSFGGGYTGELFF. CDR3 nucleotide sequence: TGTGCCAGCAGTTTCGGGGGGGGGTACACCGGGGAGCTGTTTTTT.